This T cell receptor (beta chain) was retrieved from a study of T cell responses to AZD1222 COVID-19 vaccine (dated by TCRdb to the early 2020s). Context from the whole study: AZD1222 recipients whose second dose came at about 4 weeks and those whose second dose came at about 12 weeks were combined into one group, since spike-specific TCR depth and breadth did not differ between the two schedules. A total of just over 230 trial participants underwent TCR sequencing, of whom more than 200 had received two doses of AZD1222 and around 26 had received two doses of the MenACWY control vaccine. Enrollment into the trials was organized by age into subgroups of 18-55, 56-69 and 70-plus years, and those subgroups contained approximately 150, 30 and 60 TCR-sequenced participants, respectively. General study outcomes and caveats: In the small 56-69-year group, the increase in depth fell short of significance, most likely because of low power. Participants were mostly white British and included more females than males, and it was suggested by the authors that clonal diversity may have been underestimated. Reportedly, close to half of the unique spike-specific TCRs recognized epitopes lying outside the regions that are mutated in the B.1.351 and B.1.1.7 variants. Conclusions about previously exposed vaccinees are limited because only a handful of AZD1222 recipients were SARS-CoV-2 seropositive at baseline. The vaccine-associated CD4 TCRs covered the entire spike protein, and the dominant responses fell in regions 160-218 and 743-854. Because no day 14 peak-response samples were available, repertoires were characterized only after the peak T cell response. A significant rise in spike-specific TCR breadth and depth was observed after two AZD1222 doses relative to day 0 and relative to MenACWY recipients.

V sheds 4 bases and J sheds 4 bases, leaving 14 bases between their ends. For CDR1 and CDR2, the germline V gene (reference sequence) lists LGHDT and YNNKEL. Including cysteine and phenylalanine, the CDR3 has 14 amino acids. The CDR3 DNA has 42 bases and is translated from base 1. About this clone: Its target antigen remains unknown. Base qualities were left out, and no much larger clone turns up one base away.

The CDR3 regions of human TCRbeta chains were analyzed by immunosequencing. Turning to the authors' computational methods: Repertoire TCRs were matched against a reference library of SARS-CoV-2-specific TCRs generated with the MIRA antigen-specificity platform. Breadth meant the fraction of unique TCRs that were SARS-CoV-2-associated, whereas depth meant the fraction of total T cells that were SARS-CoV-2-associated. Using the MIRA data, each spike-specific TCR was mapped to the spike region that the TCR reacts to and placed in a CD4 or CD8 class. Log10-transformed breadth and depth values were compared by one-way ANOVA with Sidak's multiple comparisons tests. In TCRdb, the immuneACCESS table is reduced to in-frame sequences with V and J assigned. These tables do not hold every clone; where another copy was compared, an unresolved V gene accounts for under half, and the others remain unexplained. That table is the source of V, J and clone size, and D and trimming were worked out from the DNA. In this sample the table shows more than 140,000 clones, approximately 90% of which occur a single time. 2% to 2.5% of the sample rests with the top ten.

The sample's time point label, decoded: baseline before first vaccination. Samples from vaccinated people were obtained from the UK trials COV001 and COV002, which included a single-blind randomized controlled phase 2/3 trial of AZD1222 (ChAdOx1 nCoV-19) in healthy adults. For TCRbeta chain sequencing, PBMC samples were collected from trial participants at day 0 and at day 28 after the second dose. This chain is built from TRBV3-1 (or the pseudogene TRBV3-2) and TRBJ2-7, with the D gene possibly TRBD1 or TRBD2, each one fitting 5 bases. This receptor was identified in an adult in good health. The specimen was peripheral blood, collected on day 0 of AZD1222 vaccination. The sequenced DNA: TGTGCCAGCAGCCCCGGGACGGGCTTTTACGAGCAGTACTTC. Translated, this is CASSPGTGFYEQYF.